Sequencing of this TCR beta chain was carried out in a study of cytotoxic CD8 clonotypes in ibrutinib-treated CLL. This clone was found a few times. The antigen remains unidentified. Depths of 1 in 200,000 to 1 in 1 million T cells were the sequencing target. TCRdb keeps only in-frame clones here, not all; method: immunoSEQ multiplex PCR. The table has approximately 200,000 clones, over 60% seen once; the top ten hold 13%. Findings and limits, study-wide: Public clonotypes occurred uncommonly; on treatment, they contracted or remained stable. Collection times varied between progressing and sustained-remission patients. While tracking circulating CD8+ T-cell counts, baseline clonality exceeded that of age-matched healthy donors.

There are 14 residues in the CDR3. V lost 2 bases to trimming and J lost 1 base; unmatched junction nucleotides: 2. Germline V gives CDR1 LGHNA, CDR2 YNFKEQ. The sample consisted of PBMCs, taken after 24 months of ibrutinib treatment. The clonotype comes from a human donor with chronic lymphocytic leukemia. V usage is TRBV4-2 and J usage is TRBJ2-7; 7 positions agree with TRBD1. CDR3 region: CASSQLGQSYEQYF. The CDR3 nucleotides read TGTGCCAGCAGCCAACTGGGACAGTCCTACGAGCAGTACTTC.